The 26 T cell receptor beta chains below all came from one sample that was sequenced in a study of T-cell memory formation after mild COVID-19. TCRdb re-analysed the 5' RACE reads in MiXCR, keeping a single row per CDR3 protein. The table records about half a million distinct CDR3 sequences, 15% to 20% of them present only once. The sequencing sample was made of PBMCs or a T cell subset sorted from them (not recorded which). The receptor set was obtained from an adult woman who had mild COVID-19 (a few samples of this study predate the infection). Cell type and time point are not known.

Here the CDR3 reads CASSFSFYGYTF. As DNA, the CDR3 is TGTGCCAGCAGCTTCAGTTTCTATGGCTACACCTTC. The chain joins TRBV7-9 to TRBJ1-2; no firm D call. Trimming removed 3 bases from V and 4 bases from J, with 6 bases in between. This CDR3 is 12 amino acids long. The germline V gene encodes CDR1 SEHNR and CDR2 FQNEAQ (reference sequence). The full variable domain, its missing parts supplied by reference TRBV7-9 and TRBJ1-2, is DTGVSQNPRHKITKRGQNVTFRCDPISEHNRLYWYRQTLGQGPEFLTYFQNEAQLEKSRLLSDRFSAERPKGSFSTLEIQRTEQGDSAMYLCASSFSFYGYTFGSGTRLTVV.

A few counts support this clonotype. The chain carries TRBV18 and TRBJ2-3; the D gene is possibly TRBD1 (5 bases). The V and J ends lost 3 bases and 5 bases respectively, with 9 bases between them. Per the germline V gene, CDR1 is KGHSH and CDR2 is LQKENI. CDR3 length: 13 amino acids. The CDR3 DNA is TGTGCCAGCTCACCTAGACAGCTAGATACGCAGTATTTT. Protein product: CASSPRQLDTQYF.

The J gene is TRBJ2-7, the V gene TRBV7-2; D gene ambiguous. V was shortened by 2 bases and J by 7 bases, with 15 bases between the two germline ends. The germline gives CDR1 SGHTA, CDR2 FQGNSA. The CDR3 spans 14 residues. The DNA for the CDR3 is TGTGCCAGCAGCTTAATCCGGGTTCCTAGGGAGCAGTACTTC. Translated, it gives CASSLIRVPREQYF.

CDR3 DNA: TGTGCCAGCAGCCTCCGAACAGGGATTAATGAAAAACTGTTTTTT. Protein: CASSLRTGINEKLFF. The chain is built from TRBV7-9 and TRBJ1-4; TRBD1 is a possible D gene (6 bases). Trimming removed 5 bases from V and 4 bases from J, with 14 bases in between. The length of the CDR3 is 15 residues. CDR1 is SEHNR and CDR2 is FQNEAQ in the germline V gene (reference sequence).

CDR3 in amino acids: CASSIRWEQPQHF. The CDR3 region has the DNA TGTGCCAGCAGTATAAGATGGGAGCAGCCCCAGCATTTT. The chain couples TRBV12-3 or TRBV12-4 to TRBJ1-5; no firm D call. Between the trimmed V and J ends, which lost 5 bases and 7 bases, there was a span of 12 bases. The length of the CDR3 is 13 residues.

Only a few counts were recorded for this clonotype. The gene calls are TRBV27 and TRBJ1-1; D is ambiguous. Trimming took off 4 bases at V and 4 bases at J, with 13 bases between the two ends. Looked up from germline, CDR1 is MNHEY and CDR2 is SMNVEV (reference sequence). There are 14 residues in the CDR3. In DNA form, the CDR3 reads TGTGCCAGCAGTTCGATCCCCCGAGGCACTGAAGCTTTCTTT. It is translated as CASSSIPRGTEAFF.

The V call is TRBV6-5, the J call TRBJ2-3; 7 bases line up with TRBD2. V was pared by 7 bases and J by 1 base, with 11 bases of the junction left unmatched. The germline CDR1 and CDR2 sequences are MNHEY and SVGAGI. CDR3 length: 16 residues. This CDR3 reads CASTASGFTGTDTQYF. The CDR3 DNA is TGTGCCAGCACCGCTAGCGGTTTTACCGGCACAGATACGCAGTATTTT.

This clonotype has a handful of counts. The chain is built from TRBV11-2 and TRBJ2-7, with 10 bases that match TRBD2. CDR3 length equals 16 residues. Germline values: CDR1 SGHAT, CDR2 FQNNGV. J was trimmed by 3 bases and V by 1 base; bases with no gene match: 6. This CDR3 reads CASSLAVRTSGYEQYF. In DNA, the CDR3 is TGTGCCAGCAGCTTAGCCGTCCGGACTAGCGGCTACGAGCAGTACTTC.

The CDR3 protein is CASSPRIQGGVMNTEAFF. CDR3 coding DNA: TGTGCCAGCAGCCCAAGGATACAGGGGGGCGTCATGAACACTGAAGCTTTCTTT. The chain combines TRBV7-8 with TRBJ1-1; 8 bases align to TRBD1. The germline V gene has CDR1 SGHVS and CDR2 FQNEAQ. V gave up 5 bases and J gave up 0 bases; unmatched junction bases: 14. The CDR3 consists of 18 residues.

This sequence joins TRBV28 and TRBJ2-1; no clear D gene. Trimming removed 2 bases at V and 10 bases at J, with 12 bases between. Germline loops: CDR1 MDHEN, CDR2 SYDVKM. The CDR3 totals 13 residues. CDR3 protein: CASSLEAPREQFF. Here the CDR3 DNA reads TGTGCCAGCAGTTTAGAGGCCCCCCGGGAGCAGTTCTTC.

Ten or more counts support this clonotype. V gene TRBV27 combines with J gene TRBJ1-2; D gene ambiguous. The CDR3 is 14 amino acids. V lost 5 bases, J lost 8 bases, and 18 bases lay in between. Per germline, CDR1 MNHEY and CDR2 SMNVEV (reference sequence). The CDR3 DNA reads TGTGCCAGCAGTCCCTCGACGTCTTTGGAGGGCTACACCTTC. It translates to CASSPSTSLEGYTF.

This clonotype was observed a few times. The chain employs TRBV12-3 or TRBV12-4 and TRBJ2-1; TRBD2 agrees at 12 bases. V shed 4 bases and J 4 bases; nucleotides not matched to a gene: 14. CDR3 length: 19 residues. CDR3 sequence: CASSSNVETSGGLYNEQFF. The CDR3, as DNA: TGTGCCAGCAGTTCAAACGTCGAGACTAGCGGGGGCCTTTACAATGAGCAGTTCTTC.

The chain uses TRBV3-1 and TRBJ2-2, with D uncertain. The V end was cut by 1 base, the J end by 4 bases, with 4 bases between. Germline values: CDR1 LGHDT, CDR2 YNNKEL (reference sequence). The CDR3 loop spans 13 amino acids. The CDR3 protein is CASSQAFTGELFF. CDR3 bases: TGTGCCAGCAGCCAAGCCTTCACCGGGGAGCTGTTTTTT.

In this sample, this clonotype turned up many times. V gene TRBV7-8 combines with J gene TRBJ2-7; possibly TRBD1 for D (6 bases). Germline CDR1 reads SGHVS; CDR2 reads FQNEAQ. CDR3 length: 15 amino acids. Deletions cut 2 bases from V and 0 bases from J, with 11 bases between. Here the CDR3 reads CASSLTRTDSYEQYF. The CDR3, as DNA: TGTGCCAGCAGCTTAACCCGGACAGACTCCTACGAGCAGTACTTC.

This chain links TRBV18 with TRBJ2-3; D tentatively fits TRBD1 or TRBD2 (5 bases each). The germline V gene has CDR1 KGHSH and CDR2 LQKENI. This CDR3 contains 18 residues. Trimming removed 0 bases from V and 0 bases from J, with 16 bases in between. CDR3 amino acids: CASSPPTGTPASTDTQYF. The CDR3 nucleotides read TGTGCCAGCTCACCACCAACCGGGACCCCGGCCAGCACAGATACGCAGTATTTT.

The chain has TRBV5-1 and TRBJ2-5; no firm D call. Deletions cut 4 bases from V and 5 bases from J, with 15 bases between. CDR3 size: 14 residues. Germline loops: CDR1 SGHRS, CDR2 YFSETQ. The CDR3: CASSTSYRDETQYF. Written as DNA, the CDR3 is TGCGCCAGCAGCACCTCATACAGAGATGAGACCCAGTACTTC.

The rearrangement uses TRBV7-9 and TRBJ2-2; no definite D call. V lost 5 bases and J lost 3, with 10 bases in between. Germline-derived CDR1 and CDR2 are SEHNR and FQNEAQ (reference sequence). The CDR3 loop spans 14 amino acids. The CDR3 region has the DNA TGTGCCAGCAGCCGAAATATTCACACCGGGGAGCTGTTTTTT. This encodes CASSRNIHTGELFF.

The rearrangement links TRBV4-1 to TRBJ2-3; no clear D gene. CDR1 is MGHRA, CDR2 YSYEKL, per germline. This CDR3 comprises 13 residues. The V end lost 0 bases, the J end lost 4 bases, and 5 bases lay between the germline ends. The CDR3 loop reads CASSQEQSDTQYF. In DNA, the CDR3 is TGCGCCAGCAGCCAAGAGCAATCAGATACGCAGTATTTT.

This clonotype was seen many times. The J gene is TRBJ2-1, the V gene TRBV7-3; 10 nucleotides line up with TRBD2. Trimming at V came to 5 bases and at J to 5 bases, leaving 6 bases not matched to a gene. This CDR3 has 15 residues. CDR1 is SGHTA, CDR2 FQGTGA, per germline. As DNA, the CDR3 is TGTGCCAGCAGCCTACTAGCGGGGCCCAACAATGAGCAGTTCTTC. Amino acids: CASSLLAGPNNEQFF.

This CDR3 is CASSQTGVGYGYTF. The DNA of the CDR3 is TGCGCCAGCAGCCAGACAGGGGTGGGCTATGGCTACACCTTC. The rearrangement links TRBV4-1 to TRBJ1-2; TRBD1 aligns across 8 bases. Germline CDR1 is MGHRA and CDR2 is YSYEKL. V shed 3 bases, J shed 4 bases, and the junction held 4 bases outside the gene matches. CDR3 length: 14 amino acids.

The chain links TRBV12-3 or TRBV12-4 to TRBJ1-5; D not resolved. Trimming pared 7 bases from V and 6 bases from J, leaving 10 bases between. There are 12 residues in the CDR3. The CDR3 sequence is CASTTLTQPQHF. The CDR3 nucleotides read TGTGCCAGCACAACACTAACTCAGCCCCAGCATTTT.

This chain connects TRBV11-2 to TRBJ2-7, with 7 bases fitting TRBD2. Germline lookup yields CDR1 SGHAT and CDR2 FQNNGV. The junction had 6 bases not matched to a gene; V was cut back by 3 bases and J by 4 bases. This CDR3 spans 14 amino acids. This CDR3 reads CASSFLLAQYEQYF. The CDR3 coding sequence is TGTGCCAGCAGCTTCCTACTAGCGCAATACGAGCAGTACTTC.

The chain is built from TRBV5-1 and TRBJ2-1; D remains unclear. Germline V gives CDR1 SGHRS, CDR2 YFSETQ. V lost 4 bases and J lost 9, with 17 bases in between. The CDR3 is made up of 14 amino acids. The CDR3 spells CASSPPAPASEQFF. CDR3 bases: TGCGCCAGCAGCCCCCCGGCCCCCGCCAGTGAGCAGTTCTTC. The full variable domain, in which reference TRBV5-1 and TRBJ2-1 provide the parts outside the CDR3, is KAGVTQTPRYLIKTRGQQVTLSCSPISGHRSVSWYQQTPGQGLQFLFEYFSETQRNKGNFPGRFSGRQFSNSRSEMNVSTLELGDSALYLCASSPPAPASEQFFGPGTRLTVL.

This chain links TRBV15 with TRBJ1-1; D unresolved. Germline CDR1 reads LNHNV; CDR2 reads YYDKDF (reference sequence). The CDR3 consists of 14 residues. Trimming cost V 0 bases and J 1 base, with 6 bases left between them. The DNA of the CDR3 is TGTGCCACCAGCAGAGATAGAGGGAACACTGAAGCTTTCTTT. Its translation: CATSRDRGNTEAFF.

The gene calls are TRBV9 and TRBJ1-1; unclear D gene. Trimming took off 0 bases at V and 1 base at J, with 4 bases between the two ends. There are 13 residues in the CDR3. Germline V gene lookup returns CDR1 SGDLS and CDR2 YYNGEE. Here the CDR3 reads CASSVEWNTEAFF. The CDR3, as DNA: TGTGCCAGCAGCGTAGAGTGGAACACTGAAGCTTTCTTT.

V and J are TRBV15 and TRBJ1-6; TRBD1 agrees at 9 bases. CDR1 is LNHNV, CDR2 YYDKDF, per germline (reference sequence). The trim removed 3 bases at V and 8 bases at J, leaving 2 bases unmatched. CDR3 size: 14 residues. The CDR3 sequence is CATSRGQGDSPLHF. DNA for the CDR3: TGTGCCACCAGCAGGGGACAGGGTGATTCACCCCTCCACTTT. Combining the CDR3 with reference TRBV15 and TRBJ1-6 gives the whole variable domain DAMVIQNPRYQVTQFGKPVTLSCSQTLNHNVMYWYQQKSSQAPKLLFHYYDKDFNNEADTPDNFQSRRPNTSFCFLDIRSPGLGDTAMYLCATSRGQGDSPLHFGNGTRLTVT.